Below, one T cell receptor (beta chain) is given with its context. This clone was found many times. Its antigen remains undetermined. No base-level quality is on record; no much larger clone is a single base apart. V is pruned by 6 bases and J by 6 bases, leaving 6 bases of the junction without a gene match. CDR1 is given as MNHEY and CDR2 as SVGAGI, both from the germline V gene. The CDR3, from cysteine to phenylalanine, totals 14 residues. Only the CDR3 DNA is retained, 42 bases long and in frame from the first base. This entry belongs to a study of beta chain features in type 1 diabetes (dated by TCRdb to 2016 to 2019). Broadly, across the study: No differences in mean age, gender distribution, total cell number or subset yield were found between patients and healthy donors. Regulatory and stem cell-like memory subsets were obtained from only 8 patients and roughly 8 healthy donors, while naive and central memory subsets were obtained from all 30 or so donors. In the study, recently diagnosed type 1 diabetes patients and matched healthy donors were compared on the TCRB repertoires of their sorted circulating CD4+ T cell subsets. Across all samples, around 99 million sorted cells were examined, and cell number per subset correlated strongly with RNA yield.

The High Capacity cDNA Reverse Transcription Kit was used to reverse transcribe all of the isolated RNA, meaning that expressed TCRB transcripts were what got sequenced. Deep immunoSEQ sequencing was applied to naive, central memory and regulatory T cell samples, giving an average of approximately 3.8 million total reads per sample. After sorted cells were lysed in RLT buffer, RNA was extracted with DNase-treated RNeasy Micro or Mini kits, with the choice depending on cell number. To prevent cross-contamination, every cell subset was processed on its own, while patient and healthy donor samples were processed together. The immunoSEQ multiplex PCR was used to amplify TCRB sequences from cDNA, generating 87-bp fragments that spanned the CDR3 region. The amplicons were sequenced using the Illumina HiSeq platform. From the authors' description of their analysis: Synthetic template baselines were used to correct PCR bias computationally, reads within Hamming distance 2 were collapsed together, and singletons that could not be merged were discarded. Reads were aligned against IMGT to assign V, D and J genes, CDR3 length and insertions or deletions at six rearrangement sites. Within each subset, clonotype counts were normalized to sorted cell number, and only after that were true diversity and Gini coefficients computed with the tcR R package. The overlap coefficient, calculated on TCRB nucleotide sequences, was used to quantify repertoire sharing. TCRdb obtained this table from immuneACCESS and retained in-frame rearrangements with V and J assigned. These tables miss some clones; where compared with another copy, unresolved V genes account for less than half of the shortfall, and the remainder is unexplained. V, J and clone size are taken as reported in that table, and D and trimming were inferred from the DNA itself. The sample table records 310,000 or so clones; 6.5% to 10% of these occur just once. The ten largest make up less than 0.45% of the sample.

Each donor gave one peripheral blood draw, roughly 0.12 L on average, collected into heparinised tubes. A BD FACSAria II was used to sort naive, central memory, regulatory and stem cell-like memory CD4+ T cells with a panel that included CD45RO, CCR7, CD25, CD127, CD95 and CD27. Every sorted population had a purity above 95%. PBMCs were separated immediately by Lymphoprep density gradient centrifugation and were stained directly, without being cultured. To minimize batch effects, samples were stained and sorted in pairs, one healthy donor with one patient per experiment. Overall results and qualifications from the work: Shorter templates might have been favored by PCR, but patient and control samples were amplified and corrected together, so both groups would have been affected equally by any skew. Because cDNA was sequenced instead of genomic DNA, activated cells with high expression could be over-represented, although the groups did not differ in activation or CD3 levels. Naive, central memory and regulatory TCRB repertoires appeared to be more alike among patients than among healthy donors. At VDJ recombination sites, patients with type 1 diabetes made fewer insertions and deleted more nucleotides, a pattern implying thymic rearrangement abnormalities. In all four CD4+ subsets, TCRB CDR3 length was moderately but significantly shorter in type 1 diabetes patients. Because small numbers of individuals were included in the HLA sub-analyses, any influence of HLA type on TCRB rearrangement was left unresolved.

The TCR was taken from a woman between 18 and 29 years old in good health. The sample was central memory CD4+ T cells from blood. The chain is encoded by TRBV6-5 joined to TRBJ2-7; the central 12 bases match TRBD1. The CDR3 in this case is CASRTGQGAIEQYF. At the DNA level, the sequence is TGTGCCAGCAGAACGGGACAGGGGGCCATCGAGCAGTACTTC.